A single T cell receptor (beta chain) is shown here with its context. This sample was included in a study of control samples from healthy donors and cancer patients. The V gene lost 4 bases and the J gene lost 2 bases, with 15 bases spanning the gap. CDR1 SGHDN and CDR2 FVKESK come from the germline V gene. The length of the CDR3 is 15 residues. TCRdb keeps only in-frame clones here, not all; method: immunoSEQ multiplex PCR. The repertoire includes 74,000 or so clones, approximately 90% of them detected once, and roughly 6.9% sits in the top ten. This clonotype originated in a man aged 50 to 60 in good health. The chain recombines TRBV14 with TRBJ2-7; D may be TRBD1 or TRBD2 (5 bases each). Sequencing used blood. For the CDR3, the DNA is TGTGCCAGCAGCCCCGGGGCGCCAGGCACCTACGAGCAGTACTTC. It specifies CASSPGAPGTYEQYF.